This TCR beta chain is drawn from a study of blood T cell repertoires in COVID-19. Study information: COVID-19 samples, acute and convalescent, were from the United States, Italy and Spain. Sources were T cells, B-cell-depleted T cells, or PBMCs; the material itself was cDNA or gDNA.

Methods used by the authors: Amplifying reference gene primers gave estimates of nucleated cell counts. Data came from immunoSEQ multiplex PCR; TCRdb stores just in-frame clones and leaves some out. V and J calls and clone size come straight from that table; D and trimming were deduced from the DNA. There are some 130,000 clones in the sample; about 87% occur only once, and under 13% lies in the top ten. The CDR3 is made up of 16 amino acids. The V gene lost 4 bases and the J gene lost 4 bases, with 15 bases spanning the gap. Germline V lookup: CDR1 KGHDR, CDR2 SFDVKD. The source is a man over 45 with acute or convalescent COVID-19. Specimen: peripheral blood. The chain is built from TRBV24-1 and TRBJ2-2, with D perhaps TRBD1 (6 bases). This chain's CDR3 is CATSDQSGQTTGELFF. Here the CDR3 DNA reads TGTGCCACCAGTGACCAATCCGGACAGACCACCGGGGAGCTGTTTTTT.